Following are 8 T cell receptor beta chains from one sample sequenced in a study of blood T cell repertoires in COVID-19. Profiling relied on immunoSEQ multiplex PCR, and the TCRdb table lists in-frame clones only, not all of them. Found here are about 210,000 clones, about 83% of them singletons; the top ten hold roughly 7.6%. Sample: peripheral blood. These receptors were obtained from a woman in her 50s with active or convalescent COVID-19.

V and J are TRBV11-3 and TRBJ2-7; 9 bases map to TRBD1. Germline CDR1 SGHNT, CDR2 YENEEA. V was clipped by 2 bases and J by 1 base; unmatched bases: 6. The length of the CDR3 is 16 residues. The CDR3 region is CASSLKGTGMSYEQYV. The DNA of the CDR3 is TGTGCCAGCAGCTTAAAGGGGACAGGGATGTCCTACGAGCAGTACGTC.

The CDR3 sequence: CASSGTWGASNQPQHF. The DNA of the CDR3 is TGTGCCAGCAGCGGTACGTGGGGCGCGTCCAATCAGCCCCAGCATTTT. The V call is TRBV28, the J call TRBJ1-5, with a tentative D call TRBD1 (5 bases). The V gene's germline CDR1 is MDHEN and CDR2 SYDVKM. This CDR3 region has 16 residues. Deletions cut 6 bases from V and 3 bases from J, with 18 bases between.

This sequence joins TRBV19 and TRBJ1-1; 9 bases match TRBD1. CDR1 and CDR2 from the germline V gene are LNHDA and SQIVND (reference sequence). CDR3 length: 15 residues. The V and J ends lost 10 bases and 1 base, in that order; junction bases with no gene match: 10. CDR3 amino acids: CATKQGAGGNTEAFF. DNA of the CDR3: TGTGCCACGAAACAGGGGGCGGGTGGGAACACTGAAGCTTTCTTT.

This chain joins TRBV10-3 and TRBJ2-5; D remains ambiguous. The CDR3 length is 14 residues. V was clipped by 3 bases and J by 1 base, with 9 bases between them. Germline V gene sequence: CDR1 ENHRY, CDR2 SYGVKD. The CDR3 bases are TGTGCCATCAGTGAACACACTACCCAAGAGACCCAGTACTTC. It codes for CAISEHTTQETQYF.

The chain uses TRBV12-5 and TRBJ2-3; 7 bases fit TRBD2. V dropped 9 bases and J dropped 4; count of bases not matched to a gene: 10. The CDR3 spans 14 residues. Per germline, CDR1 LGHNT and CDR2 FRNRAP. The CDR3 loop is CASGLVGSPDTQYF. CDR3 DNA: TGTGCTAGCGGACTAGTCGGGAGTCCAGATACGCAGTATTTT.

The chain recombines TRBV5-6 with TRBJ1-2, with no clear D. The CDR3 totals 12 residues. V was pared by 5 bases and J by 5 bases, with 10 bases between. CDR1 is SGHDT and CDR2 is YYEEEE in the germline V gene. The CDR3 is CASSSRVYGYTF. The CDR3 DNA follows: TGTGCCAGCAGTTCCCGGGTATATGGCTACACCTTC.

The chain carries TRBV7-3 and TRBJ2-5; weak D call: TRBD2 (6 bases). The V and J ends lost 5 bases and 7 bases respectively, with 14 bases between them. CDR1 is SGHTA and CDR2 is FQGTGA in the germline V gene. This CDR3 contains 13 residues. The CDR3 protein is CASSPGGIGTQYF. As DNA, the CDR3 is TGTGCCAGCAGCCCCGGGGGTATAGGGACCCAGTACTTC.

The chain links TRBV4-2 to TRBJ2-1; TRBD2 matches 14 bases. The ends lost 0 bases at V and 8 bases at J; junction bases unmatched: 9. The germline V gene encodes CDR1 LGHNA and CDR2 YNFKEQ. This CDR3 contains 18 residues. The CDR3 is CASSQDGTSGGPTDEQFF. The CDR3 DNA sequence: TGTGCCAGCAGCCAAGACGGGACTAGCGGGGGCCCTACGGATGAGCAGTTCTTC.